The T cell receptor (beta chain) described here comes from a study of blood T cell repertoires in COVID-19. Study background: Samples taken during acute and convalescent COVID-19 were collected in the United States, Italy and Spain. Nucleic acid was either cDNA or gDNA, and it came from T cells, B-cell-depleted T cells, or PBMCs.

Germline V gene sequence: CDR1 MDHEN, CDR2 SYDVKM. The CDR3 contains 14 residues. After removal of 6 bases from V and 3 bases from J, the junction contained 3 bases not matched to a gene. Per the study methods: Amplifying reference gene primers gave estimates of nucleated cell counts. Produced via immunoSEQ multiplex PCR; TCRdb's table is partial and in-frame only. V, J and clone size derive from that table, while D and trimming were established from the DNA sequence. Counted here are around 260,000 clones, less than 90% occurring once; the ten biggest clones make up about an eighth. The origin of this receptor is a human donor in a cohort sampled during active COVID-19. This chain joins TRBV28 and TRBJ2-3, with 10 bases lining up with TRBD1. Sequenced input: peripheral blood. This CDR3 reads CASSPGQGTDTQYF. The CDR3, as DNA: TGTGCCAGCAGCCCGGGACAGGGGACAGATACGCAGTATTTT.